Listed here are 28 T cell receptor beta chains from one sample, sequenced in a study of yellow fever vaccine responses in identical twins. TCRdb re-called the RT-PCR reads with MiXCR, one entry per CDR3 protein. The table records under 7,500 distinct CDR3 sequences, 84% of them present only once. Material: T cells from blood (PBMCs), unsorted or a sorted subset (not recorded which), obtained before or after yellow fever vaccination (not recorded which). The receptors shown here come from a woman aged 18-29 years who received the yellow fever vaccine.

The gene calls are TRBV7-9 and TRBJ1-1; D is unclear. This CDR3 spans 14 amino acids. Deletions cut 1 base from V and 2 bases from J, with 8 bases between. Per the germline V gene, CDR1 is SEHNR and CDR2 is FQNEAQ (reference sequence). The CDR3 nucleotides are TGTGCCAGCAGCTTAGGTTCAGGAAACACTGAAGCTTTCTTT. This gives the protein CASSLGSGNTEAFF.

This chain joins TRBV19 and TRBJ2-4, with unresolved D. The germline CDR1 and CDR2 sequences are LNHDA and SQIVND (reference sequence). The CDR3 length is 12 residues. The V end lost 3 bases, the J end lost 8 bases, and 8 bases lay between the germline ends. CDR3 loop: CASSIADDIQYF. CDR3 DNA sequence: TGTGCCAGTAGTATCGCGGACGACATTCAGTACTTC.

The chain employs TRBV4-3 and TRBJ2-2, with D possibly TRBD1 on 6 matching bases. Germline loops: CDR1 LGHNA, CDR2 YSLEER. The ends were cut back, 1 base at V and 0 bases at J, with 9 bases in the middle. The CDR3 is made up of 16 amino acids. The CDR3 coding sequence is TGCGCCAGCAGCCAAGGGACAGTAACGAACACCGGGGAGCTGTTTTTT. This gives the protein CASSQGTVTNTGELFF.

This chain connects TRBV29-1 to TRBJ2-7; 10 positions agree with TRBD2. V lost 6 bases, J lost 4 bases, and 3 bases stayed unmatched. The CDR3 extends over 12 amino acids. CDR1 is SQVTM, CDR2 ANQGSEA, per germline. CDR3 coding DNA: TGCAGCGTGGGGACTAGCGTTTACGAGCAGTACTTC. It yields the protein CSVGTSVYEQYF.

This clonotype was counted only a few times. This chain connects TRBV27 to TRBJ1-5; 7 bases match TRBD1. CDR1 and CDR2 from the germline V gene are MNHEY and SMNVEV (reference sequence). CDR3 length: 15 residues. V shed 5 bases and J 1 base; nucleotides not matched to a gene: 5. The CDR3 sequence: CASSPTGESNQPQHF. DNA for the CDR3: TGTGCCAGCAGTCCCACAGGGGAGAGCAATCAGCCCCAGCATTTT.

J is TRBJ2-7 and V is TRBV7-6, with no clear D. Germline CDR1 SGHVS, CDR2 FNYEAQ. The CDR3 has 13 residues. The V and J ends lost 1 base and 4 bases respectively, with 8 bases between them. CDR3 protein: CASSLEVMYEQYF. The CDR3, as DNA: TGTGCCAGCAGCTTAGAGGTGATGTACGAGCAGTACTTC.

The V call is TRBV9, the J call TRBJ2-1; a weak D match, TRBD2 (5 bases). Germline CDR1 reads SGDLS; CDR2 reads YYNGEE. The CDR3 consists of 14 residues. V lost 5 bases, J lost 5 bases, and 14 bases lay in between. CDR3 sequence: CASRSGRENNEQFF. The CDR3 nucleotides read TGTGCCAGCAGGTCAGGTCGGGAAAACAATGAGCAGTTCTTC.

The chain carries TRBV29-1 and TRBJ2-5; D is uncertain. Trimming cost V 3 bases and J 7 bases, with 15 bases left between them. Germline V gene lookup returns CDR1 SQVTM and CDR2 ANQGSEA. The CDR3 is 13 residues long. This chain's CDR3 is CSVDASIVATQYF. CDR3 bases: TGCAGCGTTGATGCGTCCATAGTCGCGACCCAGTACTTC. Drawing the rest from reference TRBV29-1 and TRBJ2-5, the complete variable domain is SAVISQKPSRDICQRGTSLTIQCQVDSQVTMMFWYRQQPGQSLTLIATANQGSEATYESGFVIDKFPISRPNLTFSTLTVSNMSPEDSSIYLCSVDASIVATQYFGPGTRLLVL.

The chain carries TRBV19 and TRBJ2-7, with TRBD1 as a possible D gene (6 bases). This CDR3 has 14 residues. Trimming pared 6 bases from V and 2 bases from J, leaving 14 bases between. The germline CDR1 and CDR2 sequences are LNHDA and SQIVND (reference sequence). The CDR3 DNA reads TGTGCCAGTAGCCGGGACACCTTCACCTACGAGCAGTACTTC. Translating it yields CASSRDTFTYEQYF.

J is TRBJ2-7 and V is TRBV14; D may be TRBD1 (6 bases). The germline V gene has CDR1 SGHDN and CDR2 FVKESK. The CDR3 covers 13 residues. V lost 2 bases and J 12 bases, leaving 17 bases between the germline ends. The chain's CDR3 is CASSQTPQGEPYF. The CDR3 DNA reads as TGTGCCAGCAGCCAAACCCCACAGGGTGAACCGTACTTC.

This clonotype was found once. The rearrangement links TRBV6-1 to TRBJ2-7, with a tentative D call TRBD1 (6 bases). The CDR3 has 15 amino acids. Trimming removed 5 bases at V and 4 bases at J, with 18 bases between. Germline V gene lookup returns CDR1 MNHNS and CDR2 SASEGT. The CDR3 spells CASSTSGTLAYEQYF. In DNA form, the CDR3 reads TGTGCCAGCAGTACCTCCGGGACATTGGCATACGAGCAGTACTTC.

V usage is TRBV29-1 and J usage is TRBJ2-7; D gene unclear. Per the germline V gene, CDR1 is SQVTM and CDR2 is ANQGSEA. Deletions cut 0 bases from V and 4 bases from J, with 7 bases between. The CDR3 is 12 residues long. In DNA form, the CDR3 reads TGCAGCGTTGAAGAAGGGTTTTACGAGCAGTACTTC. This translates into CSVEEGFYEQYF.

The chain joins TRBV3-1 to TRBJ2-7, with D perhaps TRBD2 (6 bases). Trimming stripped 3 bases from V and 7 bases from J, with 16 bases between. Germline V gene data show CDR1 as LGHDT and CDR2 as YNNKEL (reference sequence). The CDR3 covers 14 residues. CDR3 in DNA: TGTGCCAGCAGCCATAAAAGGAGGGGTCGGGAGCAGTACTTC. Translation gives CASSHKRRGREQYF.

The chain combines TRBV29-1 with TRBJ2-1; no reliable D call. The CDR3 consists of 13 residues. The germline V gene has CDR1 SQVTM and CDR2 ANQGSEA. V lost 3 bases to trimming and J lost 0 bases, with 6 bases between them. CDR3 DNA: TGCAGCGTTGAGTCAAGCTCCTACAATGAGCAGTTCTTC. Protein product: CSVESSSYNEQFF.

The sample holds one count of this clonotype. This sequence joins TRBV18 and TRBJ2-3; the D gene is possibly TRBD2 (5 bases). Trimming cost V 0 bases and J 2 bases, with 6 bases left between them. CDR1 is KGHSH and CDR2 is LQKENI in the germline V gene. The CDR3 covers 14 residues. CDR3 sequence: CASSPPDFTDTQYF. The CDR3, as DNA: TGTGCCAGCTCACCACCGGACTTCACAGATACGCAGTATTTT. Supplemented by reference TRBV18 and TRBJ2-3, the full variable domain reads NAGVMQNPRHLVRRRGQEARLRCSPMKGHSHVYWYRQLPEEGLKFMVYLQKENIIDESGMPKERFSAEFPKEGPSILRIQQVVRGDSAAYFCASSPPDFTDTQYFGPGTRLTVL.

The V gene is TRBV7-9, the J gene TRBJ2-7; 9 bases map to TRBD1. The CDR3 extends over 14 amino acids. Germline V gives CDR1 SEHNR, CDR2 FQNEAQ (reference sequence). With 5 bases clipped from V and 2 bases from J, the junction kept 4 bases outside the gene matches. The CDR3 here is CASSPRDRAYEQYF. The CDR3 DNA follows: TGTGCCAGCAGCCCCCGGGACAGGGCCTACGAGCAGTACTTC. The full variable domain, rest sourced from reference TRBV7-9 and TRBJ2-7, is DTGVSQNPRHKITKRGQNVTFRCDPISEHNRLYWYRQTLGQGPEFLTYFQNEAQLEKSRLLSDRFSAERPKGSFSTLEIQRTEQGDSAMYLCASSPRDRAYEQYFGPGTRLTVT.

The chain joins TRBV7-1 to TRBJ1-6; no clear D gene. TRBV7-1 is marked as an open reading frame, function uncertain. V shed 3 bases and J shed 11 bases, with 14 bases lying between them. This CDR3 region has 14 residues. The CDR3 region has the DNA TGTGCCAGCAGCTCCGTCGGCCTGAATCCACCCCTCCACTTT. Translating it yields CASSSVGLNPPLHF.

This chain uses TRBV15 with TRBJ2-7; no firm D call. The V gene lost 1 base and the J gene lost 1 base, with 8 bases spanning the gap. The CDR3 sequence is 14 residues long. The germline gives CDR1 LNHNV, CDR2 YYDKDF (reference sequence). This CDR3 is CATSRAGRSYEQYF. The CDR3, as DNA: TGTGCCACCAGCAGAGCGGGCAGATCCTACGAGCAGTACTTC.

This sequence joins TRBV6-2 or TRBV6-3 and TRBJ2-1; D remains ambiguous. V shed 0 bases and J shed 6 bases, with 3 bases lying between them. This CDR3 comprises 12 residues. Germline CDR1 is MNHEY and CDR2 is SVGEGT. This chain's CDR3 is CASSYSGNEQFF. CDR3 nucleotides: TGTGCCAGCAGTTACTCGGGCAATGAGCAGTTCTTC.

The DNA of the CDR3 is TGTGCCAGCAGCTGGGGCCTTCGGGGGGCTAATGAGCAGTTCTTC. It codes for CASSWGLRGANEQFF. This chain links TRBV11-1 with TRBJ2-1; D is perhaps TRBD2 (7 bases). Trimming stripped 4 bases from V and 7 bases from J, with 17 bases between. CDR1 and CDR2 from the germline V gene are SGHAT and FQDESV (reference sequence). The CDR3 is 15 residues long.

This clonotype has only a few counts. The chain is built from TRBV2 and TRBJ2-3, with TRBD1 as a possible D gene (6 bases). V lost 5 bases and J lost 2, with 20 bases in between. The germline V gene encodes CDR1 SNHLY and CDR2 FYNNEI. This CDR3 spans 17 amino acids. DNA of the CDR3: TGTGCCAGCAGTAAAACTTTGACAGGACCCCCCACAGATACGCAGTATTTT. Translating it yields CASSKTLTGPPTDTQYF.

A few counts support this clonotype. The gene calls are TRBV7-9 and TRBJ2-7; D may be TRBD1 or TRBD2 (5 bases each). V was pared by 2 bases and J by 2 bases, with 16 bases between. The CDR3 runs to 16 residues. Germline loops: CDR1 SEHNR, CDR2 FQNEAQ (reference sequence). The CDR3 spells CASSLNPGPNPYEQYF. DNA for the CDR3: TGTGCCAGCAGCTTAAATCCGGGACCGAACCCCTACGAGCAGTACTTC.

The V gene is TRBV12-3 or TRBV12-4, the J gene TRBJ2-6, with a possible D match to TRBD1 (6 bases). The length of the CDR3 is 17 residues. V was pared by 7 bases and J by 0 bases, with 16 bases between. The CDR3 DNA reads as TGTGCCAGCACCCCCAGGACAGAGAGCTCTGGGGCCAACGTCCTGACTTTC. The encoded protein is CASTPRTESSGANVLTF.

V and J are TRBV10-3 and TRBJ2-7; D is unresolved. Germline V lookup: CDR1 ENHRY, CDR2 SYGVKD. The CDR3 loop spans 13 amino acids. V was pared by 2 bases and J by 5 bases, with 10 bases between. CDR3 bases: TGTGCCATCAGTGAGGCACAGTTCCACGAGCAGTACTTC. Translated: CAISEAQFHEQYF.

This chain links TRBV11-3 with TRBJ2-7; 11 bases fit TRBD2. Germline loops: CDR1 SGHNT, CDR2 YENEEA. The CDR3 spans 15 residues. The V segment lost 1 base and the J segment 3 bases; nucleotides outside the gene matches: 2. CDR3 in DNA: TGTGCCAGCAGCTTAGGACTAGCGGGATTCTACGAGCAGTACTTC. It translates to CASSLGLAGFYEQYF.

The J gene is TRBJ2-1, the V gene TRBV11-3; the match to TRBD2 covers 10 bases. This CDR3 has 16 amino acids. Per the germline V gene, CDR1 is SGHNT and CDR2 is YENEEA. V was pared by 3 bases and J by 3 bases, with 5 bases of the junction left unmatched. CDR3 sequence: CASSFLAGGDYNEQFF. In DNA form, the CDR3 reads TGTGCCAGCAGCTTCTTAGCGGGAGGTGACTACAATGAGCAGTTCTTC.

V gene TRBV20-1 combines with J gene TRBJ2-1; D not certain. The CDR3 is 10 residues long. Deletions cut 4 bases from V and 4 bases from J, with 2 bases between. Germline CDR1 DFQATT, CDR2 SNEGSKA (reference sequence). In nucleotides, the CDR3 is TGCAGTGCTATGTACAATGAGCAGTTCTTC. Translated, it gives CSAMYNEQFF.

The chain has TRBV11-2 and TRBJ2-5, with TRBD2 matching over 13 bases. CDR3 size: 18 residues. Germline CDR1 and CDR2: SGHAT and FQNNGV. The junction had 10 bases not matched to a gene; V was cut back by 1 base and J by 5 bases. The CDR3 protein is CASSLGPPTSGRDETQYF. CDR3 sequence (DNA): TGTGCCAGCAGCTTAGGACCCCCCACTAGCGGGAGGGACGAGACCCAGTACTTC.